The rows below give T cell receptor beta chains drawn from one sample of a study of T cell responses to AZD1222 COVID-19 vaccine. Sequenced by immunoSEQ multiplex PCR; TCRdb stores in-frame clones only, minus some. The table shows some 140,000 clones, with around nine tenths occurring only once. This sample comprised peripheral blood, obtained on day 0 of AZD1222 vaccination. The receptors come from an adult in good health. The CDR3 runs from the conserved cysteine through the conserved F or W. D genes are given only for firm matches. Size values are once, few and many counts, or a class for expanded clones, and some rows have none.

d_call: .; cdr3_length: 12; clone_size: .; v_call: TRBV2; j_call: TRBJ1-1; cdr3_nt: TGTGCCAGCAGCACGGGAGGAACTGAAGCTTTCTTT; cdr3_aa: CASSTGGTEAFF
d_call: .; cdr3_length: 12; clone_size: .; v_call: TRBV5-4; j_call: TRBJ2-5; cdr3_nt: TGTGCCAGCAGCTTCAAGGAAGAGACCCAGTACTTC; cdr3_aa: CASSFKEETQYF
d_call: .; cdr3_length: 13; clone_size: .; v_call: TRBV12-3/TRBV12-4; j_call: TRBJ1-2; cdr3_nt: TGTGCCAGCAGTTCGACAGCTTTCAGTGGCTACACCTTC; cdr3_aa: CASSSTAFSGYTF
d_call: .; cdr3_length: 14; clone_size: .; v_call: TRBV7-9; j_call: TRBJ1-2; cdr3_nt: TGTGCCAGCAGTCGATCAGGGGTCCGAGATGGCTACACCTTC; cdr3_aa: CASSRSGVRDGYTF
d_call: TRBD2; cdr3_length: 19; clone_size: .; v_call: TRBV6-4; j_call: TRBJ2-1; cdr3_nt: TGTGCCAGCAGTGACTCTGTGTGGCTAGCGGGGATAACCTACAATGAGCAGTTCTTC; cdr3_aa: CASSDSVWLAGITYNEQFF
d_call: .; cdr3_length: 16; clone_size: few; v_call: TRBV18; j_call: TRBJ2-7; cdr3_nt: TGTGCCAGCTCACCACGTCTAACGGGAGCTTCCTACGAGCAGTACTTC; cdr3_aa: CASSPRLTGASYEQYF
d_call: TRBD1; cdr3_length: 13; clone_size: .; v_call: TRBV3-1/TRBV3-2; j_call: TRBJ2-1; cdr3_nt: TGTGCCAGCAGCCCCGGGACAGGCTCTTGGAGGTTCTTC; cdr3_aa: CASSPGTGSWRFF
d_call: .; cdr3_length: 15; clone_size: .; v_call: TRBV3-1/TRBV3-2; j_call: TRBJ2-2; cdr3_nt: TGTGCCAGCAGCCGAGGTCACAGCAACACCGGGGAGCTGTTTTTT; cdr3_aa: CASSRGHSNTGELFF
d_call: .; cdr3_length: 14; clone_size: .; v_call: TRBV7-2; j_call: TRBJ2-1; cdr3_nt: TGTGCCAGCAGCTTAAACAGGGTGGCCAATGAGCAGTTCTTC; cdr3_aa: CASSLNRVANEQFF
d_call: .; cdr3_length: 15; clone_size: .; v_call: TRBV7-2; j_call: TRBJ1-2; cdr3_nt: TGTGCCAGCAGCTTAGCGCGTTGGACGTATTATGGCTACACCTTC; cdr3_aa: CASSLARWTYYGYTF
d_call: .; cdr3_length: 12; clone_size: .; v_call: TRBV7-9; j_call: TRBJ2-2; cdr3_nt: TGTGCCAGCAGCTTAGGACAGTCCCCCCAAATTTTT; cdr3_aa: CASSLGQSPQIF
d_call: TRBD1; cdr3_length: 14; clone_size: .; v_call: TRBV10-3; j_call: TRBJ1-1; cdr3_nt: TGTGCCATCACCCAGACAGGGCGGAACACTGAAGCTTTCTTT; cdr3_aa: CAITQTGRNTEAFF
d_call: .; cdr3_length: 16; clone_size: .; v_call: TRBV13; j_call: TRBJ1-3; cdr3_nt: TGTGCCAGCAGCATACGCCAGATTGGGGCAGGAAACACCATATATTTT; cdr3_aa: CASSIRQIGAGNTIYF
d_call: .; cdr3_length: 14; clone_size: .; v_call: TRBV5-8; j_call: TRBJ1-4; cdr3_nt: TGTGCCAGCAGCCTACAGGGTTTTAATGAAAAACTGTTTTTT; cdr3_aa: CASSLQGFNEKLFF
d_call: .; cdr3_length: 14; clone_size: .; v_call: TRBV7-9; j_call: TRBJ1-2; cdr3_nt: TGTGCCAGCAGCCGCGAACAGGGAATCGGTGGCTACACCTTC; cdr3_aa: CASSREQGIGGYTF
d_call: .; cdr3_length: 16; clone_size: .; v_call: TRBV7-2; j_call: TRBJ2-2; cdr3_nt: TGTGCCAGCAGCTTACAACCCGCAGGGAACACCGGGGAGCTGTTTTTT; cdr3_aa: CASSLQPAGNTGELFF
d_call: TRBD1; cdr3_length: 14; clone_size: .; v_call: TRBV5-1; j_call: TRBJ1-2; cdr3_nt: TGCGCCAGCAGCATAGGGACAGGGGGCCCTGGCTACACCTTC; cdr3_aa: CASSIGTGGPGYTF
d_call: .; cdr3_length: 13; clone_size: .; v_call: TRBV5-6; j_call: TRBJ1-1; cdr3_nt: TGTGCCAGCAGCCCTGAGCTGAACACTGAAGCTTTCTTT; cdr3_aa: CASSPELNTEAFF
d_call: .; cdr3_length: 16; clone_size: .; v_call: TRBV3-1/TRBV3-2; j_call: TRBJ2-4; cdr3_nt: TGTGCCAGCAGCCAAGGGGGGAACGGAGCCAAAAACATTCAGTACTTC; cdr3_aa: CASSQGGNGAKNIQYF
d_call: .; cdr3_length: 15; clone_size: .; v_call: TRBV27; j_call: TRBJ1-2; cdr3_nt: TGTGCCAGCAGGAGGGGTTCGTCGTTTACCAGTGGCTACACCTTC; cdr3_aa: CASRRGSSFTSGYTF
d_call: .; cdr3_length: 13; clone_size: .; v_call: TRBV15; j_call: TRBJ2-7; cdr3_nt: TGTGCCACCAGCAGAGGACAGGGAGGCGAGCAGTACTTC; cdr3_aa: CATSRGQGGEQYF
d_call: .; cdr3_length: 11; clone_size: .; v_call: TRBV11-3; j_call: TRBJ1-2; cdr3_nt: TGTGCCAGCAGCGCCGGCTATGGCTACACCTTC; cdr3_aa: CASSAGYGYTF
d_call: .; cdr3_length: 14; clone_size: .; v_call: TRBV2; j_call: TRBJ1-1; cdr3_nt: TGTGCCAGCAGTGAGAACCCCTCGGGCTTGGAAGCTTTCTTT; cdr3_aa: CASSENPSGLEAFF
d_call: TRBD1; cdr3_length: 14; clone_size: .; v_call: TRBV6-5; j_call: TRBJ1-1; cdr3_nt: TGTGCCAGCAGTCCGCCGACAGGGATCGCTGAAGCTTTCTTT; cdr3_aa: CASSPPTGIAEAFF
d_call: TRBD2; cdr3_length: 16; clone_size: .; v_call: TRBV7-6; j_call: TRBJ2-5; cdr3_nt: TGTGCCAGCAGCCCCAGGGTTGGCGGGAGTGGAGAGACCCAGTACTTC; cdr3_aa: CASSPRVGGSGETQYF
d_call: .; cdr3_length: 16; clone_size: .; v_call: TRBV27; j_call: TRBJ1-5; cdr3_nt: TGTGCCAGCAGTTCTAAAACGGGACCTTCGACTCAGCCCCAGCATTTT; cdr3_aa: CASSSKTGPSTQPQHF
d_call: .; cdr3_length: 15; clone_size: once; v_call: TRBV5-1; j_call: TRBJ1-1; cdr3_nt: TGCGCCAGCAGCTTGATAGGGGTGAAGAACACTGAAGCTTTCTTT; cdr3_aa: CASSLIGVKNTEAFF
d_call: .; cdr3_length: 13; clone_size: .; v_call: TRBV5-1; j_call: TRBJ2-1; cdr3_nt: TGCGCCAGCAGGAGACAGAAAGACAATGAGCAGTTCTTC; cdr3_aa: CASRRQKDNEQFF
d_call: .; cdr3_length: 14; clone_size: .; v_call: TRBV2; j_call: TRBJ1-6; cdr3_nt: TGTGCCAGCAGATTGCTACTTGGGGATTCACCCCTCCACTTT; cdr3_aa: CASRLLLGDSPLHF
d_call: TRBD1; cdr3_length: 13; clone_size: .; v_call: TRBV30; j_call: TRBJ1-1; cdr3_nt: TGTGCCTGGAGTGGACACAGGGGGACTGAAGCTTTCTTT; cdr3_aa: CAWSGHRGTEAFF
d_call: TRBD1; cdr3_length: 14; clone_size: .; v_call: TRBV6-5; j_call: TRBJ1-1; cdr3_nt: TGTGCCAGCAAGAGAGGACAGGGAGCCACTGAAGCTTTCTTT; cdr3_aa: CASKRGQGATEAFF
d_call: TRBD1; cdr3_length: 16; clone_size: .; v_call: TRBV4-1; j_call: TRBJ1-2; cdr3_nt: TGCGCCAGCAGCCAAGCGACAGGGGGCGATAACTATGGCTACACCTTC; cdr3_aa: CASSQATGGDNYGYTF
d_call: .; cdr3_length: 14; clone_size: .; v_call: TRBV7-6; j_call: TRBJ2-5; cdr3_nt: TGTGCCAGCAGCTCCTCGGGATGGGCGGAGACCCAGTACTTC; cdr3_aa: CASSSSGWAETQYF
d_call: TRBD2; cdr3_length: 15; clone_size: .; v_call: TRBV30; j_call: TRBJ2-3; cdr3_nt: TGTGCCTGGAGTGTACTAGCGGGAGGATCAGATACGCAGTATTTT; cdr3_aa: CAWSVLAGGSDTQYF
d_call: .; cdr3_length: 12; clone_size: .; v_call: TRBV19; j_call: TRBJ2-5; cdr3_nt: TGTGCCAGTAAATCGGAATGGGAGACCCAGTACTTC; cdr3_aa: CASKSEWETQYF
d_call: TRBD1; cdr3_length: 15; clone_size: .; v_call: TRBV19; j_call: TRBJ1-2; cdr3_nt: TGTGCCAGTAGACCCCTACAGGGGACGAACTATGGCTACACCTTC; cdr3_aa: CASRPLQGTNYGYTF
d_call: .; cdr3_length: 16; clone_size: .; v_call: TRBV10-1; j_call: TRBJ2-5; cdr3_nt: TGCGCCAGCAAAAGGGGGAACGGACTGTACCAAGAGACCCAGTACTTC; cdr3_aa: CASKRGNGLYQETQYF
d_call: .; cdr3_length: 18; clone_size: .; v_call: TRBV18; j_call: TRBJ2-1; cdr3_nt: TGTGCCAGCTCACCATTTGGGGGCCCGGGGGGAGGCTACAATGAGCAGTTCTTC; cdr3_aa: CASSPFGGPGGGYNEQFF
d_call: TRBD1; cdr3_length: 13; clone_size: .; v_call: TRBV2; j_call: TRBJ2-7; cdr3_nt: TGTGCCAGCAGACGGACAGGTTCCTACGAGCAGTACTTC; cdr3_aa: CASRRTGSYEQYF
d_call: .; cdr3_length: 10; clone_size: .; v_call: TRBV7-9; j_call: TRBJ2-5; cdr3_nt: TGTGCCAGCAGCAGTGTGACCCAGTACTTC; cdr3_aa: CASSSVTQYF
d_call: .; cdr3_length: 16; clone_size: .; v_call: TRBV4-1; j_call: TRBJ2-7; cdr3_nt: TGCGCCAGCAGCCAAGAGCGCGCCTCGGGACGTGACGAGCAGTACTTC; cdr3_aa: CASSQERASGRDEQYF
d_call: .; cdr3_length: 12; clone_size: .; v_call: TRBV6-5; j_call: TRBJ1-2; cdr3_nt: TGTGCCAGCAGCTCCGACGGATATGGCTACACCTTC; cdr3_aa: CASSSDGYGYTF
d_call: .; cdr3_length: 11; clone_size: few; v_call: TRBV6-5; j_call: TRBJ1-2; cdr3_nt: TGTGCCAGCAGGACAGATTATGGCTACACCTTC; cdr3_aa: CASRTDYGYTF